What follows are 6 T cell receptor beta chains derived from one specimen sequenced in a study of T cells expressing NK-cell markers. Reprocessing the 5' RACE reads, TCRdb reports a single entry for every CDR3 protein and omits DNA. The sample holds approximately 460,000 distinct CDR3 sequences. Sequenced sample: blood T cells: a sorted CD56 or NKG2C T cell subset, CD4+ or CD8+ T cells, or bulk PBMC T cells (not recorded which). These receptors were obtained from a woman between 18 and 70 years old in good health.

The V call is TRBV10-3, the J call TRBJ1-3; the TCRdb D gene call, TRBD1, has no DNA to confirm it. The length of the CDR3 is 14 residues. CDR1 is ENHRY and CDR2 is SYGVKD in the germline V gene. CDR3 region: CAISLGASGNTIYF.

The chain has TRBV7-2 and TRBJ2-7; TCRdb lists TRBD2, though no DNA is available to test this call. Germline V gene sequence: CDR1 SGHTA, CDR2 FQGNSA. The CDR3 runs 19 residues. The CDR3 loop is CASSLRGREGGSRSYEQYF.

CDR3 sequence reads: CASSQPRRDTQYF. This chain uses TRBV3-1 with TRBJ2-3. CDR3 length: 13 amino acids. Per the germline V gene, CDR1 is LGHDT and CDR2 is YNNKEL (reference sequence).

The rearrangement uses TRBV12-3 or TRBV12-4 and TRBJ1-4. CDR3 length: 14 residues. CDR3: CASSPRRGDEKLFF.

This chain uses TRBV19 with TRBJ2-1; TCRdb calls TRBD1, which cannot be checked without DNA. The CDR3 consists of 14 residues. Germline V gives CDR1 LNHDA, CDR2 SQIVND (reference sequence). The CDR3 loop is CAAEQGGVRNEQFF.

J is TRBJ2-3 and V is TRBV24-1. CDR1 is KGHDR and CDR2 is SFDVKD in the germline V gene. The CDR3 extends over 12 amino acids. CDR3 sequence: CATSDLRDTQYF.